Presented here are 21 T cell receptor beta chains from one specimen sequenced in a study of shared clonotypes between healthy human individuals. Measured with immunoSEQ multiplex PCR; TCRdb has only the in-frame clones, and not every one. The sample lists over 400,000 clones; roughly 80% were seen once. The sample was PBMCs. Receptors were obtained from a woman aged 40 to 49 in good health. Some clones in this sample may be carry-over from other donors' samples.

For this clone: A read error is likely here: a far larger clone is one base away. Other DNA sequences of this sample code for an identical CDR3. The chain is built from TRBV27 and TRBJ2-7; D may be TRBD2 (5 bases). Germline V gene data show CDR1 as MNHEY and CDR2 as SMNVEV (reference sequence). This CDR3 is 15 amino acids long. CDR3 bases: TGTGCCAGCAGCCCAGCAGGAGGCAGTGGTTACGAGCAGTACTTT. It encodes CASSPAGGSGYEQYF.

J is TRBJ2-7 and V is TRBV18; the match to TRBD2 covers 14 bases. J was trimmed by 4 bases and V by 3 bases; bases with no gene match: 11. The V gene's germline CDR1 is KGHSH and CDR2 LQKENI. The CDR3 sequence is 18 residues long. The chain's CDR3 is CASSPSGTSGSVPYEQYF. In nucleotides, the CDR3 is TGTGCCAGCTCACCCTCCGGGACTAGCGGGAGTGTCCCTTACGAGCAGTACTTC.

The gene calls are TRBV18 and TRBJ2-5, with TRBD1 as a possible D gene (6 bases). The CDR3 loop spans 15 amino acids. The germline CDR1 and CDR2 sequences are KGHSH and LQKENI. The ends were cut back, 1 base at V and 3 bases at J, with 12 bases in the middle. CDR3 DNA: TGTGCCAGCTCACCACGTACAGGGCTGGAAGAGACCCAGTACTTC. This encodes CASSPRTGLEETQYF.

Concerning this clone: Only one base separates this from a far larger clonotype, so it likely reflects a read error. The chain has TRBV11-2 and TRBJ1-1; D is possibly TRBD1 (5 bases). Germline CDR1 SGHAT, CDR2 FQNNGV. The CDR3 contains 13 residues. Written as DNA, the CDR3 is TGTGCCAGCAGCTTCCAGGGTTTAACTGACGCTTTCTTT. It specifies CASSFQGLTDAFF.

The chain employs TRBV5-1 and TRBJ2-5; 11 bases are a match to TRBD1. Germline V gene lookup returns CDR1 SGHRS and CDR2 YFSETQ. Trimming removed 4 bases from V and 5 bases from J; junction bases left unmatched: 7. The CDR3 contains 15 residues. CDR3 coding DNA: TGCGCCAGCAGCCAAAGGACAGGGGGCAGGGAGACCCAGTACTTC. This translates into CASSQRTGGRETQYF.

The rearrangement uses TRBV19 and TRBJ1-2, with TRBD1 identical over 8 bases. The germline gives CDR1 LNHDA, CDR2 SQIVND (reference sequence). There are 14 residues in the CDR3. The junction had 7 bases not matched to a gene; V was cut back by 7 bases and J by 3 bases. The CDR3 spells CASTQGAVHYGYTF. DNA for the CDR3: TGTGCCAGTACGCAGGGGGCAGTTCACTATGGCTACACCTTC.

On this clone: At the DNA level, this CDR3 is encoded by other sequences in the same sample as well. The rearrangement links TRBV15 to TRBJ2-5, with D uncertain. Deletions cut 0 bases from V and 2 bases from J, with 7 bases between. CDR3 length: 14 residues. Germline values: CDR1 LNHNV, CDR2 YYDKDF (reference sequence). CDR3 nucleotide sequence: TGTGCCACCAGCAGAGATTCAGGACAAGAGACCCAGTACTTC. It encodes CATSRDSGQETQYF. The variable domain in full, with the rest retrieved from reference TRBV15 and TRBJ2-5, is DAMVIQNPRYQVTQFGKPVTLSCSQTLNHNVMYWYQQKSSQAPKLLFHYYDKDFNNEADTPDNFQSRRPNTSFCFLDIRSPGLGDTAMYLCATSRDSGQETQYFGPGTRLLVL.

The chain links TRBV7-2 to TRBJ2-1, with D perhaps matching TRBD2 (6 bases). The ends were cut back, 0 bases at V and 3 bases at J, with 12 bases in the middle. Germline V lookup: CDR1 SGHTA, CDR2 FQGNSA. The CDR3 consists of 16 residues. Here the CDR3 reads CASSLAGSGLYNEQFF. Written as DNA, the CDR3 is TGTGCCAGCAGCTTAGCGGGTAGCGGACTCTACAATGAGCAGTTCTTC.

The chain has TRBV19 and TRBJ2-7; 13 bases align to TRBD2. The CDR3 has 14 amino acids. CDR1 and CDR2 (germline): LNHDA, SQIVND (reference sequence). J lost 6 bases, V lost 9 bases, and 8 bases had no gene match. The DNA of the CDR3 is TGTGCCAGCCGGGGACTAGCGGGAAGTCTCGAGCAGTACTTC. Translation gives CASRGLAGSLEQYF.

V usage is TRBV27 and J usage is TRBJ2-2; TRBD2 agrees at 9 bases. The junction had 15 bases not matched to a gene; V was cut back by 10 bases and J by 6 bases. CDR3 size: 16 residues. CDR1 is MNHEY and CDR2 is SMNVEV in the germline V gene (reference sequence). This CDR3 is CATSNGGGRVAGELFF. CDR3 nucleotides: TGTGCCACCAGCAACGGTGGCGGGAGGGTGGCCGGGGAGCTGTTTTTT.

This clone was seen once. CDR3 DNA: TGTGCCAGCAGCCATCAAGACTCTGGAAACACCATATATTTT. It yields the protein CASSHQDSGNTIYF. The genes are TRBV5-4 and TRBJ1-3, with D uncertain. The CDR3 is 14 amino acids. V lost 4 bases to trimming and J lost 0 bases, with 8 bases between them. Germline V CDR1 and CDR2: SGHNT, YYREEE (reference sequence).

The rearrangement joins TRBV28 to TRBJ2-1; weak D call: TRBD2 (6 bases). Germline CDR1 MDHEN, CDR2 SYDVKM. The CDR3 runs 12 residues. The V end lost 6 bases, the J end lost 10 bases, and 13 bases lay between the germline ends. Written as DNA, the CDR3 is TGTGCCAGCAGGAGGGACTTTACCGAGCAGTTCTTC. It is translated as CASRRDFTEQFF.

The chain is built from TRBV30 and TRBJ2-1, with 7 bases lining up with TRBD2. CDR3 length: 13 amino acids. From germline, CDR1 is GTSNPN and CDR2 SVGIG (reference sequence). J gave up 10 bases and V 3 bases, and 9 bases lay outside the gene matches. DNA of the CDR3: TGTGCCTGGAGGCATAAGGCGGGAGCGGAGCAGTTCTTC. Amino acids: CAWRHKAGAEQFF. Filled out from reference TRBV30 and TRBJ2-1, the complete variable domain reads SQTIHQWPATLVQPVGSPLSLECTVEGTSNPNLYWYRQAAGRGLQLLFYSVGIGQISSEVPQNLSASRPQDRQFILSSKKLLLSDSGFYLCAWRHKAGAEQFFGPGTRLTVL.

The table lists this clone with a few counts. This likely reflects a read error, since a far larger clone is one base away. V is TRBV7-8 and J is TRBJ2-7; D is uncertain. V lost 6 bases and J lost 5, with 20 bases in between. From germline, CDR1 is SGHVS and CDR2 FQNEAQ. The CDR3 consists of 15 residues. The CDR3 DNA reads TGTGCCAGCAGTTTCCTCCGCTACTCACCCCACGAGCAGTACTTC. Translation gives CASSFLRYSPHEQYF. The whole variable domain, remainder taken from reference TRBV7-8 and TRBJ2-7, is GAGVSQSPRYKVAKRGQDVALRCDPISGHVSLFWYQQALGQGPEFLTYFQNEAQLDKSGLPSDRFFAERPEGSVSTLKIQRTQQEDSAVYLCASSFLRYSPHEQYFGPGTRLTVT.

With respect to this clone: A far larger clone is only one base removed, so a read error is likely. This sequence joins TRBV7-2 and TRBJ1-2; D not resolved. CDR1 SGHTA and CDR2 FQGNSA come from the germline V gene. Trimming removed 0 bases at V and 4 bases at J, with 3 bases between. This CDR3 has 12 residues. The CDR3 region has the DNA TGTGCCAGCAGCTTAGCGTGCTATGGCTACACCTTC. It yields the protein CASSLACYGYTF.

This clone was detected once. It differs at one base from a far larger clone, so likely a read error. CDR3 sequence: CARSPGLSYGYTF. The DNA of the CDR3 is TGTGCCCGGAGTCCTGGCTTAAGCTATGGCTACACCTTC. The chain joins TRBV30 to TRBJ1-2; D is unclear. The CDR3 runs 13 residues. Germline assignment: CDR1 GTSNPN and CDR2 SVGIG (reference sequence).

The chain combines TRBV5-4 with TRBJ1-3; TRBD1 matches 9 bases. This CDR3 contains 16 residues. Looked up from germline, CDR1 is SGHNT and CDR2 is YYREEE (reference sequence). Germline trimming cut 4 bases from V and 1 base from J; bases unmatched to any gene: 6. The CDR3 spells CASSAPQGASGNTIYF. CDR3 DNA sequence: TGTGCCAGCAGCGCGCCACAGGGGGCTTCTGGAAACACCATATATTTT.

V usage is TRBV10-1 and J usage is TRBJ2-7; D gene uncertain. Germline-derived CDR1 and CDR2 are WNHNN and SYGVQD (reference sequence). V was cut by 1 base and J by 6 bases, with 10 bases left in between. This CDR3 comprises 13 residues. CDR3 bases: TGCGCCAGCAGTGAGTTCTTTTTATCCGAGCAGTACTTC. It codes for CASSEFFLSEQYF.

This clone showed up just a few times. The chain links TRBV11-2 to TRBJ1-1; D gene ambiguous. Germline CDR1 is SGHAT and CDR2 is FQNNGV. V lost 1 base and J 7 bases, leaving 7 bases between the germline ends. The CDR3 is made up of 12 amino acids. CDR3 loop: CASSLGTYEAFF. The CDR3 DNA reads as TGTGCCAGCAGCTTAGGGACTTATGAAGCTTTCTTT.

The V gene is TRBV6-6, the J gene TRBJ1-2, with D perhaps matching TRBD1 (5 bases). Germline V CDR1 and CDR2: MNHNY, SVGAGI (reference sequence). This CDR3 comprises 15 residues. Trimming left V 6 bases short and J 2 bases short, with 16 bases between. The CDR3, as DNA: TGTGCCAGCAGCCACGGGGCGAACAGGAACTATGGCTACACCTTC. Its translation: CASSHGANRNYGYTF.

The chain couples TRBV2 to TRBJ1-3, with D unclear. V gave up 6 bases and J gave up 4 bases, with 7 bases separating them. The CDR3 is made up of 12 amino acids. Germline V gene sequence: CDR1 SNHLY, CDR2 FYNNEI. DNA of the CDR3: TGTGCCAGCAGGGACGTCGGAAACACCATATATTTT. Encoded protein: CASRDVGNTIYF. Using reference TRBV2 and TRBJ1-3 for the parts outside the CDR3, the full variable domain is EPEVTQTPSHQVTQMGQEVILRCVPISNHLYFYWYRQILGQKVEFLVSFYNNEISEKSEIFDDQFSVERPDGSNFTLKIRSTKLEDSAMYFCASRDVGNTIYFGEGSWLTVV.